This entry lists 8 T cell receptor beta chains sequenced from one sample in a study of T cell clonality in common variable immunodeficiency. Their specific antigens are unknown. Produced via immunoSEQ multiplex PCR; TCRdb's table is partial and in-frame only. Singletons are absent from the sample, which has approximately 28,000 clones. General observations from the study: Fewer deletions and N-nucleotide insertions were reportedly seen in common variable immunodeficiency TCR beta sequences.

Specimen: peripheral blood mononuclear cells. The receptors come from a human donor with common variable immunodeficiency.

The table lists this clone with many counts. Read data end 3 residues before the CDR3 end; the end is taken from the germline J gene. The rearrangement joins TRBV19 to TRBJ1-1; 8 bases match TRBD1. Trimming at V came to 6 bases and at J to 1 base, leaving 7 bases not matched to a gene. This CDR3 comprises 15 residues. Germline V CDR1 and CDR2: LNHDA, SQIVND (reference sequence). CDR3 loop: CASSPGTGRNTEAFF. Incomplete CDR3 DNA: TGTGCCAGTAGCCCCGGGACAGGCCGGAACACTGAA.

This clone was observed many times. The read falls 3 residues short of the CDR3 end, and the missing part is taken from the germline J gene. J is TRBJ1-1 and V is TRBV29-1; TRBD1 agrees at 7 bases. The junction had 10 bases not matched to a gene; V was cut back by 7 bases and J by 5 bases. The CDR3 loop spans 13 amino acids. Germline CDR1 and CDR2: SQVTM and ANQGSEA. CDR3 sequence: CSAHRGVKTEAFF. The part of the CDR3 DNA that was read is TGCAGCGCGCACAGGGGAGTAAAGACTGAA.

In the case of this clone: Sequencing ends 3 residues short of the CDR3 end; the germline J gene provides the rest. The chain has TRBV18 and TRBJ1-1; D is possibly TRBD1 (6 bases). CDR3 length: 16 amino acids. In germline, CDR1 is KGHSH, CDR2 LQKENI. V was clipped by 0 bases and J by 0 bases, with 11 bases between them. The CDR3 region is CASSPPAGGLNTEAFF. The DNA read from the CDR3 is TGTGCCAGCTCACCACCGGCTGGGGGCCTGAACACTGAA.

This clone was counted many times. The CDR3 end is not reached by the read, which stops 3 residues before it; the germline J gene fills it in. This chain links TRBV7-8 with TRBJ2-1, with 9 bases fitting TRBD2. Germline CDR1 reads SGHVS; CDR2 reads FQNEAQ. J lost 9 bases, V lost 1 base, and 16 bases had no gene match. The CDR3 runs to 18 residues. The sequenced CDR3 bases are TGTGCCAGCAGCTTAGTCAGGCCCGGTGGCGGGAGGGCCCCTGAG. This sequence encodes CASSLVRPGGGRAPE. The whole CDR3 protein is CASSLVRPGGGRAPEQFF.

This clone came up many times. The CDR3 end lies 3 residues beyond the end of the read and is filled in from the germline J gene. J is TRBJ2-1 and V is TRBV19; the match to TRBD2 covers 12 bases. Germline CDR1 LNHDA, CDR2 SQIVND (reference sequence). The ends lost 6 bases at V and 7 bases at J; junction bases unmatched: 10. There are 16 residues in the CDR3. CDR3 DNA, as far as it was read: TGTGCCAGTAGCCTAGCGGGAGGGAGGGTAGGGAATGAG. Protein sequence: CASSLAGGRVGNE. The full-length CDR3 reads as CASSLAGGRVGNEQFF.

To note about this clone: From the germline J gene comes the end of the CDR3, since the read stops 3 residues before it. The chain employs TRBV30 and TRBJ1-6, with 11 bases identical to TRBD1. V was clipped by 4 bases and J by 5 bases; unmatched bases: 7. Looked up from germline, CDR1 is GTSNPN and CDR2 is SVGIG (reference sequence). The CDR3 has 16 amino acids. The sequenced CDR3 bases are TGTGCCTGGACTCCGCTGGGACAGGGGGATAATTCACCC. Protein product: CAWTPLGQGDNSP. The whole CDR3 reads CAWTPLGQGDNSPLHF.

This clone was counted a few times. Sequencing ends 3 residues short of the CDR3 end; the germline J gene provides the rest. The chain combines TRBV18 with TRBJ1-2; a possible D gene is TRBD1 (5 bases). Trimming pared 3 bases from V and 1 base from J, leaving 9 bases between. This CDR3 has 14 amino acids. In germline, CDR1 is KGHSH, CDR2 LQKENI. Incomplete CDR3 DNA: TGTGCCAGCTCACCGACAGCAAATAACTATGGC. The encoded protein is CASSPTANNYG. The full CDR3 is CASSPTANNYGYTF.

This clone came up many times. From the germline J gene comes the end of the CDR3, since the read stops 3 residues before it. This chain joins TRBV18 and TRBJ2-2, with TRBD2 identical over 9 bases. V lost 5 bases and J lost 5; bases outside the gene matches: 9. Germline assignment: CDR1 KGHSH and CDR2 LQKENI. The length of the CDR3 is 16 residues. The sequenced part of the CDR3 DNA is TGTGCCAGCTCATCGCTTAAGCGGGAGGTAACCGGGGAG. Translating gives CASSSLKREVTGE. The full CDR3 protein reads CASSSLKREVTGELFF. Complete variable domain (other parts from reference TRBV18 and TRBJ2-2): NAGVMQNPRHLVRRRGQEARLRCSPMKGHSHVYWYRQLPEEGLKFMVYLQKENIIDESGMPKERFSAEFPKEGPSILRIQQVVRGDSAAYFCASSSLKREVTGELFFGEGSRLTVL.